This entry lists 27 T cell receptor beta chains sequenced from one sample in a study of T cells in Graves' hyperthyroidism and ophthalmopathy. RNA transcripts served as the template for amplifying TCR beta CDR3 regions. A first-round RT-PCR of the TCR CDR3 used the HTBI primer set. TCRdb processed the multiplex PCR reads anew with MiXCR; each CDR3 protein has one entry. The data contain nearly 600,000 distinct CDR3 sequences, approximately 15% of them singletons. The sequencing sample was made of blood. The source of these receptors is a woman aged 25 to 39 with Graves' hyperthyroidism that later progressed to Graves' ophthalmopathy.

Ten or more counts support this clonotype. The chain recombines TRBV20-1 with TRBJ2-3, with 10 nucleotides matching TRBD2. The CDR3 spans 14 residues. Germline V lookup: CDR1 DFQATT, CDR2 SNEGSKA (reference sequence). Trimming at V came to 3 bases and at J to 6 bases, leaving 6 bases not matched to a gene. The CDR3 nucleotides read TGCAGTGCTAGTTTAACTAGCGGGAAGGATACGCAGTATTTT. Its translation: CSASLTSGKDTQYF.

This clonotype was seen many times. This chain joins TRBV6-1 and TRBJ2-7; D might be TRBD1 (6 bases). Trimming took off 6 bases at V and 3 bases at J, with 15 bases between the two ends. From germline, CDR1 is MNHNS and CDR2 SASEGT. This CDR3 is built from 14 residues. CDR3 amino acids: CASSTIRDIYEQYF. In DNA, the CDR3 is TGTGCCAGCAGCACGATCCGGGACATCTACGAGCAGTACTTC.

This clonotype was picked up a small number of times. This chain links TRBV6-5 with TRBJ1-1, with unresolved D. CDR3 size: 13 residues. V was pared by 0 bases and J by 6 bases, with 8 bases between. CDR1 and CDR2 (germline): MNHEY, SVGAGI. The CDR3 DNA follows: TGTGCCAGCAGTTACTCCGCCGTGTCTGAAGCTTTCTTT. This encodes CASSYSAVSEAFF.

This clonotype was observed a handful of times. This chain joins TRBV11-1 and TRBJ2-3, with TRBD2 matching over 9 bases. CDR1 is SGHAT, CDR2 FQDESV, per germline (reference sequence). This CDR3 contains 20 residues. J gave up 4 bases and V 6 bases, and 23 bases lay outside the gene matches. CDR3 nucleotide sequence: TGTGCCAGCAGTCCTGGCGGGAGGGTTAATCGCGGGAGAGGAGCAGATACGCAGTATTTT. Translation gives CASSPGGRVNRGRGADTQYF.

This clonotype was counted ten times or more. The chain couples TRBV27 to TRBJ2-3, with D perhaps given as TRBD1 or TRBD2 (6 bases each). V lost 5 bases, J lost 4 bases, and 19 bases lay in between. The germline CDR1 and CDR2 sequences are MNHEY and SMNVEV (reference sequence). The CDR3 extends over 16 amino acids. CDR3 amino acids: CASSREGGRNPDTQYF. DNA for the CDR3: TGTGCCAGCAGTCGCGAGGGGGGCAGGAACCCAGATACGCAGTATTTT.

Ten or more counts support this clonotype. The chain combines TRBV19 with TRBJ2-5; 9 nucleotides line up with TRBD1. This CDR3 has 14 amino acids. Germline-derived CDR1 and CDR2 are LNHDA and SQIVND (reference sequence). J lost 4 bases, V lost 5 bases, and 5 bases had no gene match. The CDR3 DNA is TGTGCCAGTAGTTCAACAGGGGGCAGAGAGACCCAGTACTTC. This sequence encodes CASSSTGGRETQYF.

This clonotype was recorded many times. This rearrangement joins TRBV7-2 to TRBJ1-4; a weak D match, TRBD1 (5 bases). CDR3 length: 15 residues. Trimming removed 1 base at V and 5 bases at J, with 11 bases between. CDR1 and CDR2 (germline): SGHTA, FQGNSA. DNA for the CDR3: TGTGCCAGCAGCTTAGAGGTCAGGGAAAATGAAAAACTGTTTTTT. As protein: CASSLEVRENEKLFF.

This clonotype was found many times. The V gene is TRBV30, the J gene TRBJ2-2; D not resolved. This CDR3 comprises 13 residues. V lost 4 bases to trimming and J lost 4 bases, with 10 bases between them. Germline V lookup: CDR1 GTSNPN, CDR2 SVGIG (reference sequence). CDR3 sequence (DNA): TGTGCCTGGAAGTTTACGGGCACCGGGGAGCTGTTTTTT. This sequence encodes CAWKFTGTGELFF.

This clonotype has a count of ten or more. This chain uses TRBV5-1 with TRBJ1-5; no definite D call. Deletions cut 0 bases from V and 4 bases from J, with 5 bases between. The germline V gene encodes CDR1 SGHRS and CDR2 YFSETQ. The CDR3 is 13 residues long. The chain's CDR3 is CASSLGPNQPQHF. The CDR3 region has the DNA TGCGCCAGCAGCTTGGGTCCAAATCAGCCCCAGCATTTT.

This clonotype was counted many times. This chain links TRBV6-6 with TRBJ1-2, with D hard to call. CDR1 is MNHNY, CDR2 SVGAGI, per germline (reference sequence). Trimming took off 2 bases at V and 8 bases at J, with 18 bases between the two ends. The CDR3 is 15 amino acids. The CDR3: CASSYDKGPRGGYTF. In DNA form, the CDR3 reads TGTGCCAGCAGTTACGATAAGGGCCCCCGCGGGGGCTACACCTTC.

This clonotype appeared many times. The J gene is TRBJ2-5, the V gene TRBV28, with 7 bases aligning to TRBD2. The CDR3 has 12 residues. V gave up 7 bases and J gave up 4 bases; unmatched junction bases: 3. Germline CDR1 reads MDHEN; CDR2 reads SYDVKM. The CDR3 DNA reads TGTGCCAGCACGGGGGGTACAGAGACCCAGTACTTC. Amino acid sequence: CASTGGTETQYF.

The table lists this clonotype with many counts. The chain links TRBV20-1 to TRBJ2-3; 7 bases are shared with TRBD1. J gave up 0 bases and V 6 bases, and 6 bases lay outside the gene matches. Germline V gene data show CDR1 as DFQATT and CDR2 as SNEGSKA (reference sequence). The CDR3 runs to 14 residues. CDR3 residues: CSARTQGSTDTQYF. DNA for the CDR3: TGCAGTGCGAGAACACAGGGGAGCACAGATACGCAGTATTTT.

This clonotype occurred many times. The rearrangement uses TRBV7-2 and TRBJ2-1, with TRBD2 matching 7 bases. Germline V CDR1 and CDR2: SGHTA, FQGNSA. The CDR3 contains 13 residues. Trimming at V came to 7 bases and at J to 7 bases, leaving 7 bases not matched to a gene. The CDR3 here is CASKRRAGNEQFF. The CDR3 nucleotides read TGTGCCAGCAAGAGGAGAGCGGGGAATGAGCAGTTCTTC.

CDR3 DNA: TGTGCCAGCAGGGGTGGACAGACCGGGGAGCTGTTTTTT. Translating it yields CASRGGQTGELFF. This rearrangement joins TRBV6-4 to TRBJ2-2; D is perhaps TRBD1 (6 bases). The CDR3 spans 13 residues. V lost 6 bases and J 5 bases, leaving 10 bases between the germline ends. Per germline, CDR1 MRHNA and CDR2 SNTAGT.

As to this clonotype: No conserved phenylalanine or tryptophan is present at the end of the CDR3, so a read error is the likely explanation. The chain recombines TRBV5-1 with TRBJ2-3, with 7 bases matching TRBD1. This CDR3 has 19 amino acids. CDR1 is SGHRS and CDR2 is YFSETQ in the germline V gene. V lost 2 bases, J lost 2 bases, and 17 bases stayed unmatched. CDR3 bases: TGCGCCAGCAGCTTTCCCGGGACAGAGACCGACCCCCACACAGATACGCAGTATATT. Protein product: CASSFPGTETDPHTDTQYI.

The chain combines TRBV20-1 with TRBJ2-2, with D possibly being TRBD2 (5 bases). This CDR3 has 13 amino acids. With 3 bases removed from V and 6 bases from J, the gap between germline ends came to 11 bases. Germline lookup yields CDR1 DFQATT and CDR2 SNEGSKA (reference sequence). The CDR3 loop is CSARPEVSGELFF. The CDR3 DNA reads as TGCAGTGCTAGGCCGGAGGTTTCCGGGGAGCTGTTTTTT.

This clonotype was seen at least ten times. The chain couples TRBV29-1 to TRBJ2-7, with TRBD2 matching 7 bases. The trim removed 5 bases at V and 3 bases at J, leaving 10 bases unmatched. This CDR3 comprises 14 residues. Germline V gene sequence: CDR1 SQVTM, CDR2 ANQGSEA. CDR3 region: CSVREDKAFYEQYF. The DNA for the CDR3 is TGCAGCGTTCGGGAGGACAAAGCATTCTACGAGCAGTACTTC.

The chain carries TRBV4-2 and TRBJ1-4; D remains unclear. V lost 3 bases, J lost 4 bases, and 9 bases lay in between. The CDR3 sequence is 14 residues long. CDR1 and CDR2 (germline): LGHNA, YNFKEQ. CDR3 region: CASSHGVYNEKLFF. The CDR3 DNA follows: TGTGCCAGCAGCCACGGAGTTTATAATGAAAAACTGTTTTTT.

V is TRBV19 and J is TRBJ1-3; 9 nucleotides align to TRBD1. Germline assignment: CDR1 LNHDA and CDR2 SQIVND (reference sequence). This CDR3 is 16 amino acids long. The junction had 3 bases not matched to a gene; V was cut back by 3 bases and J by 0 bases. The CDR3: CASSIGTGSSGNTIYF. The CDR3 DNA is TGTGCCAGTAGTATCGGGACAGGGAGCTCTGGAAACACCATATATTTT.

The J gene is TRBJ1-4, the V gene TRBV27, with 7 bases aligning to TRBD1. V was clipped by 1 base and J by 6 bases; unmatched bases: 2. The CDR3 is 14 residues long. The germline V gene has CDR1 MNHEY and CDR2 SMNVEV (reference sequence). CDR3 protein: CASSLWQGDEKLFF. DNA of the CDR3: TGTGCCAGCAGTTTATGGCAGGGGGATGAAAAACTGTTTTTT.

The CDR3 sequence: CSARVGTDQPQHF. Here the CDR3 DNA reads TGCAGTGCTAGAGTCGGGACAGATCAGCCCCAGCATTTT. This rearrangement joins TRBV20-1 to TRBJ1-5; 7 bases map to TRBD1. Germline lookup yields CDR1 DFQATT and CDR2 SNEGSKA (reference sequence). The CDR3 is 13 amino acids. With 1 base clipped from V and 5 bases from J, the junction kept 2 bases outside the gene matches.

The chain has TRBV19 and TRBJ1-3; D perhaps matches TRBD1 (5 bases). Germline V gives CDR1 LNHDA, CDR2 SQIVND (reference sequence). CDR3 length equals 14 residues. The V end lost 3 bases, the J end lost 4 bases, and 10 bases lay between the germline ends. The CDR3 nucleotides read TGTGCCAGTAGTATTGCCCAGGGCGGAAACACCATATATTTT. Translating it yields CASSIAQGGNTIYF. The variable domain in full, completed from reference TRBV19 and TRBJ1-3, reads DGGITQSPKYLFRKEGQNVTLSCEQNLNHDAMYWYRQDPGQGLRLIYYSQIVNDFQKGDIAEGYSVSREKKESFPLTVTSAQKNPTAFYLCASSIAQGGNTIYFGEGSWLTVV.

The CDR3 coding sequence is TGTGCCAGCAGTCCCGATGGACAGCCCCAAGAGACCCAGTACTTC. This translates into CASSPDGQPQETQYF. This chain connects TRBV27 to TRBJ2-5; tentative D call: TRBD1 (6 bases). CDR1 and CDR2 (germline): MNHEY, SMNVEV (reference sequence). Trimming left V 5 bases short and J 1 base short, with 14 bases between. The length of the CDR3 is 15 residues.

Many counts were recorded for this clonotype. V is TRBV6-1 and J is TRBJ1-2; a weak D match, TRBD1 (6 bases). The ends were cut back, 3 bases at V and 11 bases at J, with 10 bases in the middle. The CDR3 sequence is 11 residues long. The germline V gene encodes CDR1 MNHNS and CDR2 SASEGT. CDR3 residues: CASSEHQGYTF. In DNA, the CDR3 is TGTGCCAGCAGTGAGCATCAGGGGTACACCTTC.

This clonotype appeared many times. The chain is built from TRBV28 and TRBJ1-5, with D maybe TRBD1 (6 bases). The CDR3 runs to 15 residues. Germline V CDR1 and CDR2: MDHEN, SYDVKM. V was pared by 6 bases and J by 5 bases, with 17 bases between. CDR3 residues: CASRGTGNLDQPQHF. DNA for the CDR3: TGTGCCAGCAGGGGAACAGGGAATCTCGATCAGCCCCAGCATTTT.

This clonotype was observed many times. V gene TRBV24-1 combines with J gene TRBJ2-7; 7 positions agree with TRBD1. The V gene's germline CDR1 is KGHDR and CDR2 SFDVKD. The V segment lost 3 bases and the J segment 2 bases; nucleotides outside the gene matches: 3. The CDR3 is 14 residues long. The CDR3 loop reads CATSDGTVPYEQYF. The CDR3 nucleotides are TGTGCCACCAGTGATGGGACAGTTCCCTACGAGCAGTACTTC.

Many counts were recorded for this clonotype. V gene TRBV24-1 combines with J gene TRBJ2-1, with 13 positions matching TRBD2. Germline CDR1 and CDR2: KGHDR and SFDVKD. V lost 10 bases and J lost 8; bases outside the gene matches: 4. CDR3 size: 13 residues. The CDR3 here is CATRTSGGYEQFF. In DNA form, the CDR3 reads TGTGCCACTCGGACTAGCGGGGGCTATGAGCAGTTCTTC.